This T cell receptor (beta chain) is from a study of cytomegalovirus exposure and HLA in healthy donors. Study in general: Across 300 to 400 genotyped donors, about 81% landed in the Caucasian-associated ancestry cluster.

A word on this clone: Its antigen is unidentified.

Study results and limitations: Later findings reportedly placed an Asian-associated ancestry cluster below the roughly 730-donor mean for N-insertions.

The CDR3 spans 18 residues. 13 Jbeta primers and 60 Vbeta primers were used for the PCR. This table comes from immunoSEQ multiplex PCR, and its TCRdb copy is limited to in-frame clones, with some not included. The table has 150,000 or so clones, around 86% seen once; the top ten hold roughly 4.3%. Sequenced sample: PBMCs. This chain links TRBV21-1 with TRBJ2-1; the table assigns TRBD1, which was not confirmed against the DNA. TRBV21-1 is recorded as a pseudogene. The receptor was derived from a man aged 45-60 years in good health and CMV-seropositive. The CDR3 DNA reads TGTGCCAGCAGCATCCTACAGGGAAAAATGAAAACCTACAATGAGCAGTTCTTC. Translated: CASSILQGKMKTYNEQFF.